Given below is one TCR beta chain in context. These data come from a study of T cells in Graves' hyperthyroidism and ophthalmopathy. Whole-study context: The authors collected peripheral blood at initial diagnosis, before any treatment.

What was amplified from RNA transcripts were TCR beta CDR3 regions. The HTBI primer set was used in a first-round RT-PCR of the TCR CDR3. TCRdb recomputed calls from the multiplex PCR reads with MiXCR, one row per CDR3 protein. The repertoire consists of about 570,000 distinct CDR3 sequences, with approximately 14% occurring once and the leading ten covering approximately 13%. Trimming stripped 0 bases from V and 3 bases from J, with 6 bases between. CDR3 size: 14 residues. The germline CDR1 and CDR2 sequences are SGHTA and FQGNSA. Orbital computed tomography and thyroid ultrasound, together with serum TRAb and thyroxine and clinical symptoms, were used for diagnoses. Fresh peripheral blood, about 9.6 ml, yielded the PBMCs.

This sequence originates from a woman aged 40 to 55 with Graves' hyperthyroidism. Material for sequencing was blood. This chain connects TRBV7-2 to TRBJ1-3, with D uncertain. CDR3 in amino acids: CASSLAGIGNTIYF. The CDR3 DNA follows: TGTGCCAGCAGCTTAGCCGGAATTGGAAACACCATATATTTT.